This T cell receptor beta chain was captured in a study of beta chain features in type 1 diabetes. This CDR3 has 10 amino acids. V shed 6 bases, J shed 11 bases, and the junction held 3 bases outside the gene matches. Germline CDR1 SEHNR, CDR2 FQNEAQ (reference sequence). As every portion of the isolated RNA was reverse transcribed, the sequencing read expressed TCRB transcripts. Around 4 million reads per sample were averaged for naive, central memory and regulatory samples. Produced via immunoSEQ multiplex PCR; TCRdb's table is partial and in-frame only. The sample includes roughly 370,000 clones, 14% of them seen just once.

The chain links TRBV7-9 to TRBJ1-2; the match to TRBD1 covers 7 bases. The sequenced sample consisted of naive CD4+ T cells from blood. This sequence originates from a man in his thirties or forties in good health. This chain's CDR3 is CASREDRYTF. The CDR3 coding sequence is TGTGCCAGCAGAGAGGACAGGTACACCTTC.